This TCR beta chain was sequenced during a study of lymphopenia after photon versus proton radiotherapy (dated by TCRdb to between 2018 and 2020). In terms of the full investigation: In patients with gastrointestinal tumors who developed high-grade lymphopenia, the study compared the immunological effects of photon radiation therapy with those of proton radiation therapy. The study aimed to characterize how the two radiation modalities differ in their impact on the immune system. The cohort comprised 20 or so patients with gastrointestinal tumors who received either photon or proton therapy and then developed lymphopenia.

The receptor library was made with the immunoSEQ multiplex PCR assay. Alongside multiparametric flow cytometry, deep sequencing of rearranged TCR beta loci was used to profile the T cell repertoires. TCRdb limited this immuneACCESS table to in-frame rearrangements with V and J called. A share of clones is missing; checked studies link under half to unresolved V genes, and the rest is unexplained. The table for this sample lists approximately 20,000 clones; around 85% of them were counted only once. Of the sample, about 9.1% is held by the ten largest clones. What the study reported, not specific to this receptor: The survival association was assessed only in patients who died, and better survival with proton therapy was presented by the authors as a possibility rather than a demonstrated result. Among patients across the cohort who died, overall survival time showed an inverse correlation with a larger post-nadir drop in TCR diversity. After the lymphocyte count nadir, repertoires from photon-treated patients showed oligoclonal expansion, particularly of CD8+ Temra cells, and this expansion drove the decline in diversity. Relative stability during treatment was observed in proton-treated patients, whereas loss of naive T cells and TCR diversity and gain of effector/memory populations were observed in photon-treated patients.

V ends up 4 bases short and J 1 base short, with an unmatched junction base count of 4. From the cysteine up to the phenylalanine, the CDR3 has a length of 15 residues. The DNA shown is the 45-base CDR3, in frame from base 1. The germline V gene yields MDHEN for CDR1 and SYDVKM for CDR2. Details on this clone: Its antigen remains unidentified. No base qualities exist here, and no much larger clone lies one base off it.

The sequenced sample was peripheral blood, obtained from a patient treated with proton-based radiotherapy. This sequence uses TRBV28 and TRBJ2-5; 9 junctional bases match TRBD1. The sequence came from a man in his 70s with pancreatic cancer. CDR3 loop: CASSSRDRAQETQYF. The DNA reads as follows: TGTGCCAGCAGTTCCCGGGACAGGGCCCAAGAGACCCAGTACTTC. Joined to the reference TRBV28 and TRBJ2-5 proteins, this CDR3 gives the full variable domain: DVKVTQSSRYLVKRTGEKVFLECVQDMDHENMFWYRQDPGLGLRLIYFSYDVKMKEKGDIPEGYSVSREKKERFSLILESASTNQTSMYLCASSSRDRAQETQYFGPGTRLLVL.